One sample yielded the 14 T cell receptor beta chains listed below, sequenced in a study of cytomegalovirus exposure and HLA in healthy donors (dated by TCRdb to the late 2010s). Library generation was performed with the immunoSEQ multiplex PCR assay. For the multiplex PCR, a mixture combining 60 forward primers for TCR Vbeta segments and 13 reverse primers for TCR Jbeta segments was used. Entries here come from immuneACCESS through TCRdb and include only in-frame sequences with V and J called. Some clones fail to appear in such tables; in the studies checked, an unresolved V gene covers under half of the shortfall, and the cause of the remainder is unknown. The sample table lists 150,000 to 200,000 clones, approximately 75% of them with a count of one. The ten largest make up under 2.5% of the sample. The sequenced sample consisted of PBMCs. Receptor source: a man aged 50 or older in good health and CMV-seropositive.

A single count supports this clone. The rearrangement joins TRBV10-1 to TRBJ2-3; TRBD2 agrees at 9 bases. Losses at the gene ends were 2 bases for V and 5 bases for J; bases not matched to a gene: 8. The germline V gene encodes CDR1 WNHNN and CDR2 SYGVQD (reference sequence). This CDR3 region has 16 residues. CDR3 sequence: CASSEMRSGGGDTQYF. The CDR3 bases are TGCGCCAGCAGTGAGATGCGTAGCGGGGGCGGAGATACGCAGTATTTT.

This chain links TRBV4-1 with TRBJ2-7, with 9 nucleotides matching TRBD2. This CDR3 has 14 amino acids. Germline V gives CDR1 MGHRA, CDR2 YSYEKL. The V gene end was trimmed by 3 bases and the J gene end by 7 bases; junction bases not matched to a gene: 7. This CDR3 is CASSQGLAGSEQYF. For the CDR3, the DNA is TGCGCCAGCAGCCAGGGCCTAGCGGGGAGTGAGCAGTACTTC.

The chain combines TRBV5-1 with TRBJ2-1, with 10 bases that match TRBD2. Trimming took 5 bases from V and 2 from J; bases not matched to a gene: 4. Germline CDR1 and CDR2: SGHRS and YFSETQ. The CDR3 contains 15 residues. DNA for the CDR3: TGCGCCAGCAGTGAGCGGGGGGGCCCCTACAATGAGCAGTTCTTC. This gives the protein CASSERGGPYNEQFF. Full variable domain (outside the CDR3, taken from reference TRBV5-1 and TRBJ2-1): KAGVTQTPRYLIKTRGQQVTLSCSPISGHRSVSWYQQTPGQGLQFLFEYFSETQRNKGNFPGRFSGRQFSNSRSEMNVSTLELGDSALYLCASSERGGPYNEQFFGPGTRLTVL.

This clone has only one observation. At one end, the junction sequence differs from germline, possibly due to a read error. The rearrangement joins TRBV19 to TRBJ1-6; D possibly corresponds to TRBD1 (6 bases). The germline gives CDR1 LNHDA, CDR2 SQIVND (reference sequence). The length of the CDR3 is 14 residues. The CDR3 nucleotides read TGTGCCAGTAGTGGTAACAGGGAGAATTCACTCCTCCACTTT. This encodes CASSGNRENSLLHF.

The chain recombines TRBV4-3 with TRBJ1-6, with TRBD1 identical over 9 bases. Germline CDR1 and CDR2: LGHNA and YSLEER. CDR3 length: 15 amino acids. J lost 6 bases, V lost 1 base, and 1 base had no gene match. CDR3 coding DNA: TGCGCCAGCAGCCAAGCGGGACAGGGTAATTCACCCCTCCACTTT. Its protein product is CASSQAGQGNSPLHF.

J is TRBJ1-1 and V is TRBV10-1; D is perhaps TRBD1 (5 bases). CDR3 length: 14 amino acids. Deletions cut 3 bases from V and 11 bases from J, with 19 bases between. Germline CDR1 is WNHNN and CDR2 is SYGVQD (reference sequence). The CDR3 here is CASSERIRGRGAFF. CDR3 coding DNA: TGCGCCAGCAGTGAACGGATAAGGGGTCGTGGGGCTTTCTTT.

The chain combines TRBV5-1 with TRBJ2-7, with D tentatively TRBD1 (5 bases). The CDR3 totals 16 residues. In germline, CDR1 is SGHRS, CDR2 YFSETQ. V lost 0 bases and J lost 3, with 16 bases in between. As DNA, the CDR3 is TGCGCCAGCAGCTTGGAACACCAGGGAAGGGGCTACGAGCAGTACTTC. It encodes CASSLEHQGRGYEQYF.

The CDR3 protein is CASSGLTAGNYGYTF. For the CDR3, the DNA is TGTGCCAGCAGCGGGTTGACAGCCGGAAACTATGGCTACACCTTC. The chain is built from TRBV5-6 and TRBJ1-2, with a tentative D call TRBD1 (5 bases). The germline V and J ends were trimmed by 4 bases and 2 bases, with 15 bases remaining between them. CDR1 and CDR2 (germline): SGHDT, YYEEEE. The CDR3 covers 15 residues.

Concerning this clone: The germline gene is not matched at one end of the junction; a read error may be the cause. The sample carries other DNA sequences with the same CDR3. CDR3 coding DNA: TGTGCCAGCAGAAAATTCAGGGGGTCGAACACTGAAGCCTTCTTT. Translating it yields CASRKFRGSNTEAFF. The rearrangement links TRBV14 to TRBJ1-1; 7 nucleotides match TRBD1. In germline, CDR1 is SGHDN, CDR2 FVKESK. The CDR3 contains 15 residues.

CDR3 sequence: CASSAATTGEAEAFF. DNA for the CDR3: TGTGCCAGCAGCGCAGCCACGACAGGGGAGGCCGAAGCTTTCTTT. This rearrangement joins TRBV9 to TRBJ1-1, with TRBD1 matching over 8 bases. The CDR3 spans 15 residues. J lost 8 bases, V lost 3 bases, and 12 bases had no gene match. Germline V gene lookup returns CDR1 SGDLS and CDR2 YYNGEE. The complete variable domain, with remaining parts taken from reference TRBV9 and TRBJ1-1, reads DSGVTQTPKHLITATGQRVTLRCSPRSGDLSVYWYQQSLDQGLQFLIQYYNGEERAKGNILERFSAQQFPDLHSELNLSSLELGDSALYFCASSAATTGEAEAFFGQGTRLTVV.

The gene calls are TRBV4-3 and TRBJ2-2, with a weak D call TRBD2 (6 bases). Trimming removed 0 bases from V and 3 bases from J, with 14 bases in between. The germline V gene has CDR1 LGHNA and CDR2 YSLEER. The CDR3 runs to 17 residues. The CDR3 spells CASSQDGSSGYTGELFF. As DNA, the CDR3 is TGCGCCAGCAGCCAAGATGGGAGTAGCGGATACACCGGGGAGCTGTTTTTT.

This clone was seen a handful of times. The chain recombines TRBV7-2 with TRBJ1-3; D gene unclear. Per germline, CDR1 SGHTA and CDR2 FQGNSA. V was trimmed by 1 base and J by 0 bases, leaving 16 bases between them. This CDR3 comprises 18 residues. CDR3 amino acids: CASSLVGFATSSGNTIYF. In DNA, the CDR3 is TGTGCCAGCAGCTTAGTTGGGTTTGCGACAAGCTCTGGAAACACCATATATTTT.

V usage is TRBV11-3 and J usage is TRBJ2-1; 11 nucleotides align to TRBD2. Germline V CDR1 and CDR2: SGHNT, YENEEA. The CDR3 runs to 15 residues. The V and J ends lost 4 bases and 9 bases, in that order; junction bases with no gene match: 8. The CDR3 DNA reads TGTGCCAGCAGCTCGCCTAGCGGGGGGCCGGGTGAGCAGTTCTTC. Its translation is CASSSPSGGPGEQFF.

This chain links TRBV7-9 with TRBJ2-7; D not certain. CDR1 is SEHNR and CDR2 is FQNEAQ in the germline V gene (reference sequence). CDR3 length: 17 residues. Trimming cost V 4 bases and J 3 bases, with 22 bases left between them. Here the CDR3 DNA reads TGTGCCAGCAGCTCAAGCCGAGGCGAGCCTAGGCTCTACGAGCAGTACTTC. Translated, it gives CASSSSRGEPRLYEQYF.